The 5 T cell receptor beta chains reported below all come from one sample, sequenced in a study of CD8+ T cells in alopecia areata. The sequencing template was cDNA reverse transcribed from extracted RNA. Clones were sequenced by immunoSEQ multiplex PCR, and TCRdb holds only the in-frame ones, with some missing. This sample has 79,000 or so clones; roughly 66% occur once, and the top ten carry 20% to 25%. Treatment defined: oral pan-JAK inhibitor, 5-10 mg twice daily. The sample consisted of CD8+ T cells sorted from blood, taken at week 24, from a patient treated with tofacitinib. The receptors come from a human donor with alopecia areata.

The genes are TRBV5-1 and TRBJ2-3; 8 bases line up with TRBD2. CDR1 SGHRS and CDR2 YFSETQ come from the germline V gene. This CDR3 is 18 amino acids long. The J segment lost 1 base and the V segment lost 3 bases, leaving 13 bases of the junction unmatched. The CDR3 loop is CASSSGGAYLDGTDTQYF. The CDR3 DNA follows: TGCGCCAGCAGCTCCGGGGGGGCCTATTTAGATGGCACAGATACGCAGTATTTT.

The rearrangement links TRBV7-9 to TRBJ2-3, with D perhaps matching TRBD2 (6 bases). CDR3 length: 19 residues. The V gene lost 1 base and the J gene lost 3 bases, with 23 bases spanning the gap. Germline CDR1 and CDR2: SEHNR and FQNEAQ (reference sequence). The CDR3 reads CASSLVIAAGRLMTDTQYF. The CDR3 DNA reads TGTGCCAGCAGCTTAGTGATTGCGGCGGGAAGGTTGATGACAGATACGCAGTATTTT.

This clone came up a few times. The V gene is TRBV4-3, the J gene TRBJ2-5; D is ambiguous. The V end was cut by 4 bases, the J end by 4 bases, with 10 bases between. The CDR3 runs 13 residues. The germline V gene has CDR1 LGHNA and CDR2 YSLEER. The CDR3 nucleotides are TGCGCCAGCAGCCCCACTTCCACAGAGACCCAGTACTTC. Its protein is CASSPTSTETQYF.

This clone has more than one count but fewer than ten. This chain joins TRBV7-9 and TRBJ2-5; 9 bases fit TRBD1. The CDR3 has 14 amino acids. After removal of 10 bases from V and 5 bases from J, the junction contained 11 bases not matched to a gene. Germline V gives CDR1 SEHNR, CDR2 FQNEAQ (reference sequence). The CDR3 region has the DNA TGTGCCACTCCGGGACAGGGCTCTGGGGAGACCCAGTACTTC. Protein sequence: CATPGQGSGETQYF.

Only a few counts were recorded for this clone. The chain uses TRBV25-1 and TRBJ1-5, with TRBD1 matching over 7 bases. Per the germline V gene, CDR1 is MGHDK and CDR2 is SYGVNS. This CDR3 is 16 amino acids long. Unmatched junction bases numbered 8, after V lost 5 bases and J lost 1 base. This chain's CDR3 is CASSSRQQGSNQPQHF. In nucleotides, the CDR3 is TGTGCCAGCAGTAGTAGACAACAGGGGAGCAATCAGCCCCAGCATTTT.